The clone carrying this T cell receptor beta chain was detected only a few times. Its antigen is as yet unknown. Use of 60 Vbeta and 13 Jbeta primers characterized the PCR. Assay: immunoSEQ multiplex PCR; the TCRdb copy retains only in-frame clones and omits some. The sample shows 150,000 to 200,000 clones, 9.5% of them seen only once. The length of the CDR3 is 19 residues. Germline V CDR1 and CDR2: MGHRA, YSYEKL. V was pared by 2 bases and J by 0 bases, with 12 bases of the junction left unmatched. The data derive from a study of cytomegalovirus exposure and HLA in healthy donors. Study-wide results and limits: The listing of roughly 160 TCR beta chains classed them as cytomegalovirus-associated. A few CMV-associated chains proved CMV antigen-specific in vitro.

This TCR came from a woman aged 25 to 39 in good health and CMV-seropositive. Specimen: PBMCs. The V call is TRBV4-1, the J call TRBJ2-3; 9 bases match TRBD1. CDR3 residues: CASSQQPGFGQGSTDTQYF. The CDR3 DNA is TGCGCCAGCAGCCAACAGCCCGGTTTCGGACAGGGGAGCACAGATACGCAGTATTTT.